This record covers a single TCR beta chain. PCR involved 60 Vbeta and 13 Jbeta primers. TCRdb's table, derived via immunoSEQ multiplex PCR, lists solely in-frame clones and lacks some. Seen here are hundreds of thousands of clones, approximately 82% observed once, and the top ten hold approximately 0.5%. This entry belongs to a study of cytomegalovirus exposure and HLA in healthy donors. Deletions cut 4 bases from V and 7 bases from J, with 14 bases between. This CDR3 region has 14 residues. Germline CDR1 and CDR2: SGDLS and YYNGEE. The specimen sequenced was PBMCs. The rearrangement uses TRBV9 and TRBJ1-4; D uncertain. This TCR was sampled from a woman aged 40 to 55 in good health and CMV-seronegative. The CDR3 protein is CASSSDILTEKLFF. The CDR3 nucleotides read TGTGCCAGCAGCTCCGACATTCTCACTGAAAAACTGTTTTTT.